Listed below are T cell receptor beta chains from one sample, sequenced in a study of T cell changes during pregnancy in multiple sclerosis. Only in-frame clones appear in the TCRdb table, and some are missing; sequencing was by immunoSEQ multiplex PCR. The sample lists around 72,000 clones, 75% to 95% occurring once. The sequenced sample was CD4+ T cells from peripheral blood mononuclear cells, obtained before pregnancy. Every receptor here comes from a female donor with multiple sclerosis, enrolled in a pregnancy study. CDR3s include the opening cysteine and the closing phenylalanine or tryptophan. The order of the fields is clone size, D gene, CDR3 length, J gene, V gene, CDR3 DNA, CDR3 protein. A D gene is named only where the DNA matches it firmly. Clone size is stated in some rows and not others, as once, few, many or a class when expanded.

size: -; D: -; length: 13; J: TRBJ2-5; V: TRBV5-6; DNA: TGTGCCAGCAGCTTTACAGGTCGGGAGACCCAGTACTTC; CDR3: CASSFTGRETQYF
size: -; D: -; length: 14; J: TRBJ1-2; V: TRBV6-5; DNA: TGTGCCAGCAGTTACTCGGGGGGGGGCTATGGCTACACCTTC; CDR3: CASSYSGGGYGYTF
size: -; D: TRBD1; length: 15; J: TRBJ1-5; V: TRBV28; DNA: TGTGCCAGCAGCCCCCGCGACAGGGGGGGCCAGCCCCAGCATTTT; CDR3: CASSPRDRGGQPQHF
size: -; D: TRBD1; length: 14; J: TRBJ1-2; V: TRBV5-1; DNA: TGCGCCAGCAGCTTGGACCTGGACAGGGGTGGCTACACCTTC; CDR3: CASSLDLDRGGYTF
size: -; D: TRBD2; length: 16; J: TRBJ2-7; V: TRBV6-5; DNA: TGTGCCAGCAGTTACCGGCTAGCGGGAGGAAGCTACGAGCAGTACTTC; CDR3: CASSYRLAGGSYEQYF
size: -; D: -; length: 15; J: TRBJ2-7; V: TRBV2; DNA: TGTGCCACCAAATACGATCTTACGAACGGGTACGAGCAGTACTTC; CDR3: CATKYDLTNGYEQYF
size: -; D: -; length: 14; J: TRBJ1-1; V: TRBV28; DNA: TGTGCCAGCAGTTCCACAGGGATGGTTACTGAAGCTTTCTTT; CDR3: CASSSTGMVTEAFF
size: once; D: -; length: 15; J: TRBJ1-1; V: TRBV5-1; DNA: TGCGCCAGCAGCTTAGAAACAGGGTGGGTCACTGAAGCTTTCTTT; CDR3: CASSLETGWVTEAFF
size: -; D: TRBD1; length: 14; J: TRBJ1-1; V: TRBV6-1; DNA: TGTGCCAGCAGGGGGACAGCTAAAAACACTGAAGCTTTCTTT; CDR3: CASRGTAKNTEAFF
size: -; D: TRBD2; length: 18; J: TRBJ2-1; V: TRBV19; DNA: TGTGCCAGTAGTATGTATAGCGGGAGGCCACCAAGCTACAATGAGCAGTTCTTC; CDR3: CASSMYSGRPPSYNEQFF
size: -; D: -; length: 17; J: TRBJ1-6; V: TRBV25-1; DNA: TGTGCCAGCAGTGAATCTTCGGGGTTTAGGAATAATTCACCCCTCCACTTT; CDR3: CASSESSGFRNNSPLHF
size: -; D: -; length: 12; J: TRBJ1-2; V: TRBV5-6; DNA: TGTGCCAGCAGCGCCGGGATTGAAGGCTACACCTTC; CDR3: CASSAGIEGYTF
size: -; D: -; length: 16; J: TRBJ1-6; V: TRBV21-1; DNA: TGTGCCAGCAGTAAGTCCTCTAGCTCCTATAATTCACCCCTCCACTTT; CDR3: CASSKSSSSYNSPLHF
size: few; D: -; length: 12; J: TRBJ1-6; V: TRBV7-2; DNA: TGTGCCAGCAGCTTACTTGAGTCACCCCTCCACTTT; CDR3: CASSLLESPLHF
size: -; D: -; length: 14; J: TRBJ2-1; V: TRBV10-3; DNA: TGTGCCATCAGTGGCCAGCGGCACTACAATGAGCAGTTCTTC; CDR3: CAISGQRHYNEQFF
size: -; D: -; length: 17; J: TRBJ1-6; V: TRBV4-1; DNA: TGCGCCAGCAGCCAACCTAGGAGAGGCTCCTATAATTCACCCCTCCACTTT; CDR3: CASSQPRRGSYNSPLHF
size: -; D: -; length: 13; J: TRBJ2-7; V: TRBV28; DNA: TGTGCCAGCAGACAAGGACAGAGGTACGAGCAGTACTTC; CDR3: CASRQGQRYEQYF
size: -; D: -; length: 12; J: TRBJ1-2; V: TRBV5-6; DNA: TGTGCCAGCTCACAGGATAACTATGGCTACACCTTC; CDR3: CASSQDNYGYTF
size: -; D: TRBD2; length: 15; J: TRBJ2-3; V: TRBV5-4; DNA: TGTGCCAGCAGCTATAGCGGAGGGAGGGGAAATACGCAGTATTTT; CDR3: CASSYSGGRGNTQYF
size: once; D: TRBD2; length: 15; J: TRBJ2-5; V: TRBV7-3; DNA: TGTGCCAGCAGCTTAGGCGGGAGGAAGCAAGAGACCCAGTACTTC; CDR3: CASSLGGRKQETQYF
size: -; D: TRBD2; length: 16; J: TRBJ2-5; V: TRBV15; DNA: TGTGCCACCAGCAGGACTGTTCTAGCGGGACGAGAGACCCAGTACTTC; CDR3: CATSRTVLAGRETQYF
size: -; D: TRBD1; length: 16; J: TRBJ2-7; V: TRBV14; DNA: TGTGCCAGCAGCCCCCCCCGCCGGACAGGGGACTACGAGCAGTACTTC; CDR3: CASSPPRRTGDYEQYF
size: -; D: TRBD2; length: 20; J: TRBJ2-1; V: TRBV9; DNA: TGTGCCAGCAGCCCCACCGGGGGGACTAGCGGGGGCCCGACCTACAATGAGCAGTTCTTC; CDR3: CASSPTGGTSGGPTYNEQFF
size: -; D: TRBD2; length: 15; J: TRBJ2-1; V: TRBV5-4; DNA: TGTGCCAGCAGCTTGTTAGCGGGGGGGCTAAATGAGCAGTTCTTC; CDR3: CASSLLAGGLNEQFF
size: -; D: -; length: 13; J: TRBJ1-1; V: TRBV5-5; DNA: TGTGCCAGCAGCCCAAGAGTGAACACTGAAGCTTTCTTT; CDR3: CASSPRVNTEAFF
size: once; D: TRBD1; length: 14; J: TRBJ2-7; V: TRBV9; DNA: TGTGCCAGCAGCCCCTCGGACAGGGCCTACGAGCAGTACTTC; CDR3: CASSPSDRAYEQYF